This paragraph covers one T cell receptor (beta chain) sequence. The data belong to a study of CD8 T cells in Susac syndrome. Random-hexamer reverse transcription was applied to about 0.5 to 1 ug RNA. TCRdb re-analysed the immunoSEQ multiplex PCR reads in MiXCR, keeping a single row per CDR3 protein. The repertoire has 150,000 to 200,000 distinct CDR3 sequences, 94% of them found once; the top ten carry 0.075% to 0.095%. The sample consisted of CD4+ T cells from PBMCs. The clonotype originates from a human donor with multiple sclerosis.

The CDR3 sequence: CSATIPSDSGTEAFF. CDR3 DNA: TGCAGTGCTACCATCCCATCGGACAGCGGGACTGAAGCTTTCTTT. The V and J genes are TRBV20-1 and TRBJ1-1, with D possibly TRBD1 on 6 matching bases. Germline lookup yields CDR1 DFQATT and CDR2 SNEGSKA (reference sequence). The CDR3 sequence is 15 residues long. The germline V and J ends were trimmed by 4 bases and 5 bases, with 20 bases remaining between them.